The 27 T cell receptor beta chains reported below all come from one sample, sequenced in a study of blood T cell repertoires in COVID-19. Profiling relied on immunoSEQ multiplex PCR, and the TCRdb table lists in-frame clones only, not all of them. The table records roughly 97,000 clones, around 83% of them present only once. The material sequenced was peripheral blood. These receptors all stem from a woman aged 80 or over with active or convalescent COVID-19.

The chain is built from TRBV27 and TRBJ2-1; 7 nucleotides match TRBD1. CDR3 length equals 16 residues. V trimming: 6 bases; J trimming: 4 bases; junction bases outside the gene matches: 12. Germline values: CDR1 MNHEY, CDR2 SMNVEV (reference sequence). The CDR3 region has the DNA TGTGCCAGCAGGCCCCTATGGGGGACAGTTTACAATGAGCAGTTCTTC. Translation: CASRPLWGTVYNEQFF.

V gene TRBV29-1 combines with J gene TRBJ2-7; 15 bases are a match to TRBD2. Germline V gives CDR1 SQVTM, CDR2 ANQGSEA. The V gene end was trimmed by 6 bases and the J gene end by 2 bases; junction bases not matched to a gene: 8. The CDR3 runs to 16 residues. The CDR3 DNA reads TGCAGCGTAGGGACTAGCGGGAGGAGAGGGACCTACGAGCAGTACTTC. Amino acid sequence: CSVGTSGRRGTYEQYF.

V and J are TRBV5-4 and TRBJ1-6, with D hard to call. V lost 0 bases to trimming and J lost 9 bases, with 16 bases between them. Germline-derived CDR1 and CDR2 are SGHNT and YYREEE (reference sequence). CDR3 length: 16 residues. CDR3 coding DNA: TGTGCCAGCAGCTTGGGTCTGGGGAGCGTGACTTCACCCCTCCACTTT. This gives the protein CASSLGLGSVTSPLHF.

The V gene is TRBV27, the J gene TRBJ2-3; D is perhaps TRBD1 (6 bases). The CDR3 has 14 amino acids. The germline V gene encodes CDR1 MNHEY and CDR2 SMNVEV (reference sequence). Between the trimmed V and J ends, which lost 7 bases and 4 bases, there was a span of 15 bases. For the CDR3, the DNA is TGTGCCAGCACCGGACAGCGAGATCCAGATACGCAGTATTTT. This codes for CASTGQRDPDTQYF.

This clone was counted a few times. The chain employs TRBV29-1 and TRBJ2-5; a possible D gene is TRBD1 (6 bases). This CDR3 region has 14 residues. V dropped 3 bases and J dropped 3 bases, with 14 bases sitting between them. The germline V gene encodes CDR1 SQVTM and CDR2 ANQGSEA. The CDR3 nucleotides are TGCAGCGTTGATAGATTCCGGGACAAAGAGACCCAGTACTTC. It is translated as CSVDRFRDKETQYF.

The gene calls are TRBV28 and TRBJ1-4, with a tentative D call TRBD1 (5 bases). Trimming shortened V by 7 bases and J by 7 bases, and 25 bases separated the two germline ends. Germline loops: CDR1 MDHEN, CDR2 SYDVKM. The CDR3 runs 17 residues. CDR3 bases: TGTGCCAGCACTCGTTACAGTGGGGCGAGATCGAGTGAAAAACTGTTTTTT. This codes for CASTRYSGARSSEKLFF.

This clone was seen just once. The rearrangement joins TRBV5-1 to TRBJ2-7; no reliable D call. Germline CDR1 is SGHRS and CDR2 is YFSETQ. The V end lost 4 bases, the J end lost 3 bases, and 8 bases lay between the germline ends. The CDR3 has 12 residues. The CDR3 coding sequence is TGCGCCAGCAGCCCGAACAGCTACGAGCAGTACTTC. Residues: CASSPNSYEQYF.

The chain recombines TRBV5-4 with TRBJ1-2, with 7 bases lining up with TRBD1. From germline, CDR1 is SGHNT and CDR2 YYREEE (reference sequence). The CDR3 totals 14 residues. J lost 2 bases, V lost 4 bases, and 5 bases had no gene match. CDR3 nucleotide sequence: TGTGCCAGCAGCATCGGGACAGAAAACTATGGCTACACCTTC. It codes for CASSIGTENYGYTF.

The sample holds many counts of this clone. This rearrangement joins TRBV27 to TRBJ1-1, with a tentative D call TRBD1 (5 bases). Germline V gives CDR1 MNHEY, CDR2 SMNVEV (reference sequence). Trimming pared 8 bases from V and 4 bases from J, leaving 11 bases between. The CDR3 spans 12 residues. In DNA, the CDR3 is TGTGCCAGCCAAGGCGGGGGCACTGAAGCTTTCTTT. Its protein product is CASQGGGTEAFF.

The gene calls are TRBV27 and TRBJ1-1; D is uncertain. V lost 5 bases, J lost 3 bases, and 13 bases lay in between. The CDR3 spans 14 residues. CDR1 and CDR2 (germline): MNHEY, SMNVEV (reference sequence). For the CDR3, the DNA is TGTGCCAGCAGTCCGGGGATGTGGTACACTGAAGCTTTCTTT. Translated, it gives CASSPGMWYTEAFF.

The V gene is TRBV6-5, the J gene TRBJ1-1, with D uncertain. CDR1 MNHEY and CDR2 SVGAGI come from the germline V gene. V lost 2 bases, J lost 4 bases, and 8 bases lay in between. The CDR3 contains 13 residues. The CDR3, as DNA: TGTGCCAGCAGTTACCTCTCGGGCACTGAAGCTTTCTTT. Translation gives CASSYLSGTEAFF.

The V gene is TRBV21-1, the J gene TRBJ2-4; TRBD2 is the table's D call, not checked against the DNA. TRBV21-1 is noted as a pseudogene. CDR3 size: 18 residues. The CDR3 nucleotides are TGTGCCAGCAGCAAAGGGACTAGCGAGATAGAAACAATGGACATTCAGTACTTC. It codes for CASSKGTSEIETMDIQYF.

V gene TRBV6-5 combines with J gene TRBJ1-5; 8 positions agree with TRBD1. From germline, CDR1 is MNHEY and CDR2 SVGAGI. J was trimmed by 4 bases and V by 7 bases; bases with no gene match: 6. This CDR3 contains 14 residues. CDR3 loop: CASIWTGSNQPQHF. CDR3 DNA sequence: TGTGCCAGCATCTGGACAGGGTCGAATCAGCCCCAGCATTTT.

The chain links TRBV7-2 to TRBJ1-4, with 8 bases identical to TRBD1. After removal of 5 bases from V and 8 bases from J, the junction contained 10 bases not matched to a gene. Germline assignment: CDR1 SGHTA and CDR2 FQGNSA. The CDR3 totals 15 residues. Written as DNA, the CDR3 is TGTGCCAGCAGCCTCGCGACAGGGGTGCGAGAAAAACTGTTTTTT. Translation gives CASSLATGVREKLFF.

This clone has more than one count but fewer than ten. The chain has TRBV5-8 and TRBJ1-2; 10 bases agree with TRBD1. V was pared by 7 bases and J by 4 bases, with 4 bases of the junction left unmatched. Germline lookup yields CDR1 SGHTS and CDR2 YDEGEE. This CDR3 region has 13 residues. This chain's CDR3 is CASGRTGGYGYTF. The CDR3 bases are TGTGCCAGCGGAAGGACAGGGGGCTATGGCTACACCTTC.

V is TRBV14 and J is TRBJ1-2; perhaps TRBD1 as D (6 bases). The germline V and J ends were trimmed by 4 bases and 6 bases, with 12 bases remaining between them. The CDR3 sequence is 13 residues long. Looked up from germline, CDR1 is SGHDN and CDR2 is FVKESK. The CDR3 DNA reads as TGTGCCAGCAGCCCTGGACAGTACAATGGCTACACCTTC. This sequence encodes CASSPGQYNGYTF.

The V gene is TRBV7-2, the J gene TRBJ2-2, with a weak D call TRBD2 (8 bases). The CDR3 contains 17 residues. Per germline, CDR1 SGHTA and CDR2 FQGNSA. The V gene lost 4 bases and the J gene lost 6 bases, with 21 bases spanning the gap. CDR3 DNA: TGTGCCAGCAGCTCCCTCTCCGGGACTAGGGGGCCCGGGGAGCTGTTTTTT. It encodes CASSSLSGTRGPGELFF.

This clone was observed a few times. The V call is TRBV7-2, the J call TRBJ2-7; D remains ambiguous. The CDR3 contains 14 residues. V was pared by 3 bases and J by 6 bases, with 15 bases between. Looked up from germline, CDR1 is SGHTA and CDR2 is FQGNSA. The CDR3 region has the DNA TGTGCCAGCAGCTTTTATTTGGCCGATCTCGAGCAGTACTTC. It codes for CASSFYLADLEQYF.

The V and J genes are TRBV2 and TRBJ2-7; 9 bases fit TRBD1. Germline V gene data show CDR1 as SNHLY and CDR2 as FYNNEI. The ends lost 6 bases at V and 6 bases at J; junction bases unmatched: 9. This CDR3 region has 14 residues. Here the CDR3 reads CASRSGQGLSEQYF. CDR3 coding DNA: TGTGCCAGCAGATCGGGACAGGGCCTTTCCGAGCAGTACTTC.

The V gene is TRBV7-2, the J gene TRBJ1-3, with 7 bases lining up with TRBD1. This CDR3 comprises 15 residues. The V gene end was trimmed by 5 bases and the J gene end by 2 bases; junction bases not matched to a gene: 6. The germline CDR1 and CDR2 sequences are SGHTA and FQGNSA. CDR3 sequence reads: CASSAGTVAGNTIYF. DNA of the CDR3: TGTGCCAGCAGCGCCGGGACAGTAGCTGGAAACACCATATATTTT.

This clone was seen a single time. This sequence joins TRBV9 and TRBJ2-6; a weak D match, TRBD2 (6 bases). The CDR3 totals 18 residues. Trimming cost V 7 bases and J 1 base, with 21 bases left between them. CDR1 and CDR2 (germline): SGDLS, YYNGEE. CDR3 residues: CASGGLREKVSGANVLTF. The CDR3 DNA reads as TGTGCCAGCGGGGGTTTGCGGGAAAAGGTATCTGGGGCCAACGTCCTGACTTTC.

This rearrangement joins TRBV24-1 to TRBJ1-5; perhaps TRBD1 as D (6 bases). The CDR3 has 14 amino acids. Per germline, CDR1 KGHDR and CDR2 SFDVKD. V was pared by 7 bases and J by 3 bases, with 12 bases between. Here the CDR3 reads CATRDSKPNQPQHF. The CDR3 region has the DNA TGTGCCACCAGGGACAGCAAGCCCAATCAGCCCCAGCATTTT.

The chain combines TRBV28 with TRBJ2-1; the match to TRBD2 covers 8 bases. CDR1 MDHEN and CDR2 SYDVKM come from the germline V gene. The V gene end was trimmed by 6 bases and the J gene end by 16 bases; junction bases not matched to a gene: 11. The CDR3 runs 12 residues. The chain's CDR3 is CASSLPGLVLFF. The CDR3 bases are TGTGCCAGCAGCCTTCCGGGACTAGTACTATTCTTC.

The chain carries TRBV12-3 or TRBV12-4 and TRBJ1-5; D uncertain. The CDR3 runs to 13 residues. Trimming shortened V by 6 bases and J by 3 bases, and 9 bases separated the two germline ends. Written as DNA, the CDR3 is TGTGCCAGCAGCCGGAGAACCAATCAGCCCCAGCATTTT. This codes for CASSRRTNQPQHF.

This clone showed up just a few times. V usage is TRBV12-5 and J usage is TRBJ1-5; 7 bases line up with TRBD1. This CDR3 spans 14 amino acids. CDR1 is LGHNT, CDR2 FRNRAP, per germline. CDR3 sequence reads: CGGALTGAHQPQHF. Here the CDR3 DNA reads TGTGGAGGGGCCCTAACAGGGGCCCATCAGCCCCAGCATTTT.

The chain is built from TRBV28 and TRBJ1-5, with unresolved D. V was clipped by 7 bases and J by 5 bases, with 12 bases between them. Germline V CDR1 and CDR2: MDHEN, SYDVKM. The CDR3 is 13 residues long. For the CDR3, the DNA is TGTGCCAGCATATCCTACCTTGATCAGCCCCAGCATTTT. Its protein product is CASISYLDQPQHF.

V and J are TRBV19 and TRBJ1-2; D is perhaps TRBD1 (6 bases). Trimming removed 5 bases at V and 6 bases at J, with 10 bases between. CDR1 is LNHDA and CDR2 is SQIVND in the germline V gene (reference sequence). The CDR3 is 12 residues long. The CDR3: CASSLHRDGYTF. CDR3 sequence (DNA): TGTGCCAGTAGTTTGCACAGGGATGGCTACACCTTC.